This is a list of T cell receptor beta chains from one sample in a study of CD8+CD57+ T cells in acquired aplastic anemia. TCRdb re-called the reads with MiXCR, one entry per CDR3 protein. This table holds roughly 170,000 distinct CDR3 sequences, about 60% found once. Sequencing was done on a sample of sorted CD4+, CD8+, or CD8+CD57+ T cells (not recorded which) from PBMCs. All receptors come from a human donor in good health. Each CDR3 is given with its conserved first and last residue. Fields, in order: clone size, D gene, V gene, J gene, CDR3 protein, CDR3 DNA. A D gene is named only where the DNA matches it firmly. Size tells how often a clone was seen (once, few, many) or the class of an expanded clone, and some rows leave it out.

>.|.|TRBV10-3|TRBJ1-2
CAIRDSSNYGYTF
TGTGCCATCAGGGACAGCTCTAACTATGGCTACACCTTC
>.|.|TRBV2|TRBJ2-1
CASNEYNEQFF
TGTGCCAGCAACGAGTACAATGAGCAGTTCTTC
>.|TRBD1|TRBV5-1|TRBJ2-7
CASSSSGTGPNEQYF
TGCGCCAGCAGCTCCTCCGGGACAGGTCCGAACGAGCAGTACTTC
>.|TRBD2|TRBV19|TRBJ2-3
CASSIPPSGTRGTDTQYF
TGTGCCAGTAGTATCCCCCCTAGCGGGACGCGGGGCACAGATACGCAGTATTTT
>.|.|TRBV5-6|TRBJ2-2
CASSLASRVTGELFF
TGTGCCAGCAGCTTAGCGTCCCGAGTCACCGGGGAGCTGTTTTTT
>few|.|TRBV24-1|TRBJ2-3
CATSDLKGGTDTQYF
TGTGCCACCAGTGATTTGAAGGGGGGCACAGATACGCAGTATTTT
>few|TRBD1|TRBV10-3|TRBJ2-7
CAITETGTTYEQYF
TGTGCCATCACCGAGACAGGGACCACCTACGAGCAGTACTTC
>once|.|TRBV5-1|TRBJ2-5
CASSPWSGSQETQYF
TGCGCCAGCAGCCCGTGGAGCGGCAGTCAAGAGACCCAGTACTTC
>.|TRBD1|TRBV7-9|TRBJ1-2
CASSLMEGAGYGYTF
TGTGCCAGCAGCTTAATGGAGGGGGCAGGATATGGCTACACCTTC
>once|.|TRBV7-2|TRBJ2-7
CASSLGRLDTYEQYF
TGTGCCAGCAGCTTGGGTAGGCTAGATACTTACGAGCAGTACTTC
>.|.|TRBV12-3/TRBV12-4|TRBJ2-5
CASSYAETQYF
TGTGCCAGCAGTTACGCAGAGACCCAGTACTTC
>once|TRBD2|TRBV19|TRBJ2-1
CASSSPSGTYNEQFF
TGTGCCAGTAGTAGCCCCAGCGGGACCTACAATGAGCAGTTCTTC
>.|.|TRBV19|TRBJ2-3
CASSIEWQGGDTDTQYF
TGTGCCAGTAGTATAGAGTGGCAGGGTGGAGACACAGATACGCAGTATTTT
>.|.|TRBV7-9|TRBJ1-5
CASSLLGPPQPQHF
TGTGCCAGCAGCTTATTGGGGCCCCCTCAGCCCCAGCATTTT
>few|TRBD2|TRBV7-6|TRBJ2-2
CASSSETSGGRFTGELFF
TGTGCCAGCAGCTCTGAGACTAGCGGGGGGCGGTTCACCGGGGAGCTGTTTTTT
>few|TRBD2|TRBV12-3/TRBV12-4|TRBJ2-1
CASGTSSHNEQFF
TGTGCCAGCGGGACTAGTTCCCACAATGAGCAGTTCTTC
>.|TRBD1|TRBV5-1|TRBJ1-5
CASSPGQVEDQPQHF
TGCGCCAGCAGCCCGGGACAGGTAGAAGATCAGCCCCAGCATTTT
>few|TRBD1|TRBV10-3|TRBJ2-7
CASGQGPYEQYF
TGTGCCTCGGGACAGGGTCCCTACGAGCAGTACTTC
>many|.|TRBV20-1|TRBJ2-3
CSASDTGPTDTQYF
TGCAGTGCTAGCGATACAGGTCCCACAGATACGCAGTATTTT
>many|.|TRBV24-1|TRBJ2-3
CATSWTRGVSTDTQYF
TGTGCCACCAGTTGGACCAGGGGGGTTAGCACAGATACGCAGTATTTT
>.|.|TRBV19|TRBJ2-1
CASSMGGDEQFF
TGTGCCAGTAGTATGGGTGGCGATGAGCAGTTCTTC
>.|TRBD2|TRBV7-6|TRBJ2-1
CDSSQTSNAYNEQFF
TGTGACAGCAGCCAGACTAGCAACGCATACAATGAGCAGTTCTTC
>.|.|TRBV6-6|TRBJ1-1
CAGSSRRVEAFF
TGTGCCGGCAGTTCCAGGAGGGTTGAAGCTTTCTTT
>once|TRBD2|TRBV5-1|TRBJ2-3
CASRGGTSGYNEQYF
TGCGCCAGCAGGGGAGGGACTAGCGGATACAATGAGCAGTATTTT
>many|.|TRBV9|TRBJ1-2
CASSVTGIFDYGYTF
TGTGCCAGCAGCGTAACAGGGATTTTCGACTATGGCTACACCTTC
>.|TRBD1|TRBV12-3/TRBV12-4|TRBJ2-5
CASSDRVETQYF
TGTGCCAGCAGCGACAGGGTTGAGACCCAGTACTTC
>few|.|TRBV24-1|TRBJ1-1
CATRSGPGYTEAFF
TGTGCCACCAGGTCCGGGCCGGGGTACACTGAAGCTTTCTTT
>many|.|TRBV19|TRBJ1-5
CASSIGAGTISPQHF
TGTGCCAGTAGTATAGGGGCAGGGACAATCAGCCCCCAGCATTTT
>.|.|TRBV29-1|TRBJ2-5
CSVGVAGGRETQYF
TGCAGCGTTGGGGTAGCAGGGGGGAGAGAGACCCAGTACTTC
>.|.|TRBV28|TRBJ2-7
CASSFLAQSSYEQYF
TGTGCCAGCAGTTTCCTAGCCCAAAGCTCCTACGAGCAGTACTTC
>.|.|TRBV7-8|TRBJ2-2
CASSFSRARNTGELFF
TGTGCCAGCAGCTTTTCGCGGGCCCGGAACACCGGGGAGCTGTTTTTT
>.|.|TRBV20-1|TRBJ2-7
CRALSGGSYEQYF
TGCAGAGCTCTTTCCGGAGGATCCTACGAGCAGTACTTC
>.|.|TRBV19|TRBJ1-1
CASSYTLNTEAFF
TGTGCCAGTAGTTACACCCTGAACACTGAAGCTTTCTTT
>.|TRBD2|TRBV2|TRBJ2-7
CASSGTSGYEQCF
TGTGCCAGCAGTGGGACTAGCGGCTACGAGCAGTGCTTC
>.|.|TRBV7-4|TRBJ2-5
CASSSSGQRTQYF
TGTGCCAGCAGCTCCAGCGGCCAGAGGACCCAGTACTTC
>few|.|TRBV15|TRBJ1-2
CATSRVEESRGYTF
TGTGCCACCAGCAGAGTCGAGGAGTCTCGCGGCTACACCTTC
>.|TRBD1|TRBV20-1|TRBJ2-7
CSARGQGDYEQYF
TGCAGTGCTAGGGGACAGGGCGATTACGAGCAGTACTTC
>.|.|TRBV20-1|TRBJ2-6
CSARDGLSGANVLTF
TGCAGTGCTAGAGATGGGTTATCTGGGGCCAACGTCCTGACTTTC
>.|.|TRBV7-8|TRBJ2-3
CASTHGGRNTDTQYF
TGTGCCAGCACCCACGGCGGTAGGAACACAGATACGCAGTATTTT
>.|TRBD1|TRBV18|TRBJ1-1
CASSPPDTGETGAFF
TGTGCCAGCTCACCACCGGATACAGGGGAAACAGGAGCTTTCTTT
>.|.|TRBV29-1|TRBJ1-4
CSVQPSLGEKLFF
TGCAGCGTTCAGCCCTCATTAGGGGAAAAACTGTTTTTT
>.|TRBD1|TRBV15|TRBJ2-7
CATSREGGFYEQYF
TGTGCCACCAGCAGAGAAGGGGGCTTCTACGAGCAGTACTTC
>.|.|TRBV10-3|TRBJ2-7
CAIEYRLSSYEQYF
TGTGCCATCGAGTACAGATTAAGTTCCTACGAGCAGTACTTC
>many|.|TRBV2|TRBJ2-6
CASSDSSGANVLTF
TGTGCCAGCAGTGACAGCTCTGGGGCCAACGTCCTGACTTTC
>.|.|TRBV10-3|TRBJ1-3
CAISIQGPGNTIYF
TGTGCCATCAGTATACAGGGCCCTGGAAACACCATATATTTT
>many|.|TRBV12-3/TRBV12-4|TRBJ2-7
CASSLGQGGGNEQYF
TGTGCCAGCAGTTTAGGTCAGGGAGGAGGTAACGAGCAGTACTTC
>.|.|TRBV19|TRBJ2-7
CASSIRGPDEQYF
TGTGCCAGTAGTATTCGGGGACCGGACGAGCAGTACTTC
>.|.|TRBV7-6|TRBJ1-4
CASSDPAEKLFF
TGTGCCAGCAGCGACCCCGCGGAAAAACTGTTTTTT
>.|.|TRBV15|TRBJ1-2
CATSRDSREGHYGYTF
TGTGCCACCAGCAGAGATTCCAGGGAGGGGCACTATGGCTACACCTTC
>.|.|TRBV2|TRBJ1-5
CASSEWSITNQPQHF
TGTGCCAGCAGTGAATGGTCAATCACCAATCAGCCCCAGCATTTT